This T cell receptor (beta chain) was identified during a study of shared clonotypes between healthy human individuals. Trimming shortened V by 2 bases and J by 3 bases, and 8 bases separated the two germline ends. Germline V CDR1 and CDR2: MNHEY, SVGAGI. The CDR3 is made up of 13 amino acids. Unsorted material relied on about 100 million PBMCs as the source of genomic DNA. The test was conducted at deep level. Clones were sequenced by immunoSEQ multiplex PCR, and TCRdb holds only the in-frame ones, with some missing. The table has about half a million clones, 70% to 80% seen once; the top ten hold more than 10%.

The chain employs TRBV6-5 and TRBJ2-7; D gene uncertain. Input material: PBMCs. This TCR was sampled from a woman aged 40 to 55 in good health. Some clones in this sample may be carry-over from other donors' samples. Written as DNA, the CDR3 is TGTGCCAGCAGTTACACGGGTAGCTACGAGCAGTACTTC. Translated, it gives CASSYTGSYEQYF.